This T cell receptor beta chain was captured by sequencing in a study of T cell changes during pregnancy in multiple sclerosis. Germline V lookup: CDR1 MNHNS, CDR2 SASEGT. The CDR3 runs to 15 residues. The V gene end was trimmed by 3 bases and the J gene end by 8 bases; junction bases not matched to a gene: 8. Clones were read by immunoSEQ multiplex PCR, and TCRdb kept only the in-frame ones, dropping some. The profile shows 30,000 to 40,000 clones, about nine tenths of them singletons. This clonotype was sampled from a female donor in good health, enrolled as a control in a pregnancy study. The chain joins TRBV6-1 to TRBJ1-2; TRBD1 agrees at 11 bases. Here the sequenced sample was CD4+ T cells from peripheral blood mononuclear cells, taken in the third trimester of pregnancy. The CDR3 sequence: CASSDRDRGIRGYTF. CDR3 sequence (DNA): TGTGCCAGCAGTGACCGGGACAGGGGGATCAGGGGCTACACCTTC.